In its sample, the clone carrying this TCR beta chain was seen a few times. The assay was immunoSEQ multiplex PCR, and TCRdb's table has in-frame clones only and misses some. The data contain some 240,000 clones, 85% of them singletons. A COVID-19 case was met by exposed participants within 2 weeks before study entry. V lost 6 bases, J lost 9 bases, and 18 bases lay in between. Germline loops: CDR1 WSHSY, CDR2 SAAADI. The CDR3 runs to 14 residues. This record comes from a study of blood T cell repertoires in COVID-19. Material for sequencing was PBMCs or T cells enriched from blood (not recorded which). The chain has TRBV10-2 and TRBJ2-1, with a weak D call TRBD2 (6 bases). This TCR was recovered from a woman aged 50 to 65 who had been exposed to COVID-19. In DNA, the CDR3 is TGCGCCAGCAGCCCCTTAGGAGGGGTCGGTGAGCAGTTCTTC. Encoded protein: CASSPLGGVGEQFF.